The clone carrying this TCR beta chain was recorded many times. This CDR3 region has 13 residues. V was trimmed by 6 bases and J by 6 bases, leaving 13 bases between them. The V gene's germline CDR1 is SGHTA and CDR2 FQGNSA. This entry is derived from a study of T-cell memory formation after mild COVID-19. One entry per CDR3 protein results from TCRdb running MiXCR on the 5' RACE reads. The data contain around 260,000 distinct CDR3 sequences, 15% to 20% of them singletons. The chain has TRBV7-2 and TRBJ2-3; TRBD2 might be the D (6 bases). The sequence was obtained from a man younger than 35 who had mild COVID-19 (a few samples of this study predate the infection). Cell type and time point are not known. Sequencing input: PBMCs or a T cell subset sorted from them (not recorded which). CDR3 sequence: CASSFGGGDTQYF. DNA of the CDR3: TGTGCCAGCAGTTTCGGGGGTGGTGATACGCAGTATTTT.